The clone carrying this T cell receptor (beta chain) was seen only once. Its specificity is not known. TCRdb keeps only in-frame clones here, not all; method: immunoSEQ multiplex PCR. The profile covers a few million clones, with approximately 90% appearing a single time and roughly 0.14% taken by the ten largest. The data derive from a study of shared clonotypes between healthy human individuals. Across the study: Three plates were used per donor for CD4 naive, three for CD4 memory, two for CD8 naive and one for CD8 memory. Notes on the study in general: In general, naive subsets displayed greater estimated richness than memory subsets did.

J gave up 1 base and V 4 bases, and 8 bases lay outside the gene matches. This CDR3 is built from 16 residues. Germline CDR1 and CDR2: SGHNT and YYREEE (reference sequence). Investigators divided CD4+ cells into CD45RA+ naive and CD45RA-negative memory subsets. The sequence was collected from a man in his late teens or twenties in good health. Sequenced input: naive CD4+ T cells sorted from blood. The subset: CD45RA+ positively selected. The V gene is TRBV5-4, the J gene TRBJ2-5; 9 bases match TRBD1. CDR3 residues: CASSLGQGRVQETQYF. In DNA, the CDR3 is TGTGCCAGCAGCCTCGGACAGGGGAGAGTCCAAGAGACCCAGTACTTC.